This is a list of T cell receptor beta chains from one sample in a study of shared clonotypes between healthy human individuals. Libraries were prepared by immunoSEQ multiplex PCR; TCRdb keeps only in-frame clonotypes and omits some of them. The top ten clones hold 0.55% to 0.7% of a sample with over a million clones, 75% to 85% of them seen once. The sequenced sample consisted of memory CD4+ T cells from PBMCs. Receptors were obtained from a man aged 18 to 35 in good health. Some clones in this sample may be carry-over from other donors' samples. The conserved cysteine and the conserved F or W are not part of the CDR3 here. Clone size, where shown, is once, few, many, or a class for clones that have expanded.

v_gene	abundance	j_gene	CDR3aa
TRBV7-9	.	TRBJ1-6	ASSLAQGWPLH
TRBV4-1	.	TRBJ2-7	ASSQDIPRVHEQY
TRBV29-1	.	TRBJ2-1	SFRVGREQF
TRBV7-9	.	TRBJ1-4	ASSEDDRTTNEKLF
TRBV7-2	once	TRBJ2-1	ASSSEGAEQF
TRBV28	.	TRBJ1-2	ASSTNRGLVYGYT
TRBV5-1	.	TRBJ1-4	ASSPVGAPGTNEKLF
TRBV27	.	TRBJ1-1	ASSQGQGRLNTEAF
TRBV13	.	TRBJ2-4	ASSLGLGVAKNIQY
TRBV5-6	.	TRBJ1-1	ASSAGPGSLEAF
TRBV21-1	once	TRBJ2-7	ASSLPGTSGSYEQY
TRBV9	.	TRBJ1-2	ASTSSSYYGYT
TRBV6-1	few	TRBJ1-3	ASSYTTGTTIY
TRBV13	few	TRBJ1-1	ASSLFGAGLNTEAF
TRBV6-6	.	TRBJ2-3	ASSKQGGRRDTQY
TRBV5-1	once	TRBJ2-1	ASSLTSGRVKNEQF
TRBV5-1	.	TRBJ2-7	ASSLEFRRDGYEQY
TRBV7-9	.	TRBJ2-3	ASDYIGTDTQY
TRBV29-1	.	TRBJ2-5	SGKRQLQQETQY
TRBV5-1	.	TRBJ1-2	ASSLTGGNYGYT
TRBV2	.	TRBJ2-2	ASRGGTGGIYGELF
TRBV4-2	.	TRBJ2-1	ASSQDSRGGANEQF
TRBV7-9	.	TRBJ2-7	ASSSGQPPYPPYEQY
TRBV5-1	.	TRBJ2-3	ASSLVLAGGLEY
TRBV18	.	TRBJ1-5	ASSPGVEQPQH
TRBV5-6	.	TRBJ1-3	ASSPQGLSSGNTIY
TRBV4-1	few	.	ASSPRQTSYEQY
TRBV11-1	few	TRBJ2-1	ASSSKMGQVNEQF
TRBV9	many	TRBJ2-1	ASSVAGAVYNEQF
TRBV19	few	TRBJ2-7	ASSKTGYSSYEQY
TRBV5-5	.	TRBJ2-3	ASSLVQTSTDTQY